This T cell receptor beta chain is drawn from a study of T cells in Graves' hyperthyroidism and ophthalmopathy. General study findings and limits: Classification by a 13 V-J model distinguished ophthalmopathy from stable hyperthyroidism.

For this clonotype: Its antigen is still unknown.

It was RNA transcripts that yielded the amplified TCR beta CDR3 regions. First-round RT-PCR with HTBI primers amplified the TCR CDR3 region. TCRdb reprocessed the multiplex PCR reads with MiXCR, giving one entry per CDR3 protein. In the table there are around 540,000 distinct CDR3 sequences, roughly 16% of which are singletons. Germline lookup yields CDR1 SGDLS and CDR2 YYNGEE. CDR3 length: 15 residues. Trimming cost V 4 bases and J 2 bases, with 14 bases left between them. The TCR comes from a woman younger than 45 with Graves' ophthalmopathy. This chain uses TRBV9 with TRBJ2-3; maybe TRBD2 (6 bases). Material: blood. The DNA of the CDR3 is TGTGCCAGCAGCCCCATAGCGGAAACCACAGATACGCAGTATTTT. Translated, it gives CASSPIAETTDTQYF.